The 13 T cell receptor beta chains listed next were all sequenced from one sample in a study of PD-1 blockade in classical Hodgkin lymphoma. TCRdb's table, derived via immunoSEQ multiplex PCR, lists solely in-frame clones and lacks some. The repertoire consists of about 85,000 clones, with about nine tenths occurring once and the leading ten covering approximately 3%. Time point described: cycle 4 day 1 (C4D1), after more than five weeks of nivolumab. Each patient's relapse followed autologous stem cell transplantation, and brentuximab vedotin exposure varied. The material was peripheral blood mononuclear cells (PBMCs), obtained before the fourth cycle of nivolumab. The receptors stem from a human donor with classical Hodgkin lymphoma.

V and J are TRBV5-1 and TRBJ2-7; 9 bases agree with TRBD1. V shed 4 bases, J shed 5 bases, and the junction held 10 bases outside the gene matches. Germline V gene data show CDR1 as SGHRS and CDR2 as YFSETQ. This CDR3 is 15 amino acids long. The CDR3 DNA follows: TGCGCCAGCAGCCTTCCGGGACAGGGTTTTGACGAGCAGTACTTC. This sequence encodes CASSLPGQGFDEQYF.

In this sample, this clone turned up once. The chain is built from TRBV9 and TRBJ2-1, with 7 nucleotides matching TRBD1. Unmatched junction bases numbered 3, after V lost 0 bases and J lost 3 bases. The CDR3 runs to 15 residues. Germline CDR1 is SGDLS and CDR2 is YYNGEE. The CDR3 DNA follows: TGTGCCAGCAGCGTAGAGGCAGGGGGCTACAATGAGCAGTTCTTC. Protein product: CASSVEAGGYNEQFF.

The chain combines TRBV19 with TRBJ1-1; 8 bases agree with TRBD1. Germline loops: CDR1 LNHDA, CDR2 SQIVND (reference sequence). J gave up 4 bases and V 7 bases, and 11 bases lay outside the gene matches. The CDR3 length is 15 residues. The CDR3 coding sequence is TGTGCCAGTACCCGGGACAGGACACTGTTCACTGAAGCTTTCTTT. Translation: CASTRDRTLFTEAFF. Filled out from reference TRBV19 and TRBJ1-1, the complete variable domain reads DGGITQSPKYLFRKEGQNVTLSCEQNLNHDAMYWYRQDPGQGLRLIYYSQIVNDFQKGDIAEGYSVSREKKESFPLTVTSAQKNPTAFYLCASTRDRTLFTEAFFGQGTRLTVV.

This chain joins TRBV19 and TRBJ2-1; 8 bases map to TRBD2. CDR1 LNHDA and CDR2 SQIVND come from the germline V gene (reference sequence). The CDR3 is made up of 17 amino acids. The V and J ends lost 4 bases and 0 bases, in that order; junction bases with no gene match: 8. The chain's CDR3 is CASSKEGGRSSYNEQFF. CDR3 sequence (DNA): TGTGCCAGTAGTAAAGAAGGCGGGAGGAGCTCCTACAATGAGCAGTTCTTC.

The V gene is TRBV7-2, the J gene TRBJ2-7; 7 bases are shared with TRBD2. From germline, CDR1 is SGHTA and CDR2 FQGNSA. J lost 0 bases, V lost 2 bases, and 4 bases had no gene match. The CDR3 loop spans 15 amino acids. The CDR3 DNA is TGTGCCAGCAGCTTACAAGCGGGGAGCTCCTACGAGCAGTACTTC. Translation gives CASSLQAGSSYEQYF.

The chain has TRBV30 and TRBJ2-1; unclear D gene. The CDR3 extends over 18 amino acids. Trimming took off 3 bases at V and 0 bases at J, with 21 bases between the two ends. The V gene's germline CDR1 is GTSNPN and CDR2 SVGIG (reference sequence). In DNA, the CDR3 is TGTGCCTGGAGGCGAGGCTGGCCGAACCTCCGCTCCTACAATGAGCAGTTCTTC. It encodes CAWRRGWPNLRSYNEQFF.

The V and J genes are TRBV5-1 and TRBJ1-1; D ambiguous. V was cut by 1 base and J by 1 base, with 5 bases left in between. CDR3 length equals 13 residues. From germline, CDR1 is SGHRS and CDR2 YFSETQ. The CDR3 DNA sequence: TGCGCCAGCAGCTTGATGAGGAACACTGAAGCTTTCTTT. Its protein is CASSLMRNTEAFF.

The V gene is TRBV11-3, the J gene TRBJ2-7, with D tentatively TRBD1 (6 bases). Germline loops: CDR1 SGHNT, CDR2 YENEEA. The CDR3 is made up of 13 amino acids. Trimming stripped 4 bases from V and 5 bases from J, with 12 bases between. CDR3 sequence (DNA): TGTGCCAGCAGCTCTGGGGACATCCACGAGCAGTACTTC. It translates to CASSSGDIHEQYF. The full variable domain, rest sourced from reference TRBV11-3 and TRBJ2-7, is EAGVVQSPRYKIIEKKQPVAFWCNPISGHNTLYWYLQNLGQGPELLIRYENEEAVDDSQLPKDRFSAERLKGVDSTLKIQPAELGDSAVYLCASSSGDIHEQYFGPGTRLTVT.

The chain recombines TRBV7-2 with TRBJ1-3; 7 bases agree with TRBD1. The CDR3 contains 16 residues. After removal of 6 bases from V and 8 bases from J, the junction contained 16 bases not matched to a gene. In germline, CDR1 is SGHTA, CDR2 FQGNSA. The CDR3 DNA follows: TGTGCCAGCAGACTAAGACAGGGCGACCTCTTGGACACCATATATTTT. It translates to CASRLRQGDLLDTIYF.

V gene TRBV21-1 combines with J gene TRBJ2-2; TRBD2 is the table's D call, not checked against the DNA. TRBV21-1 represents a pseudogene. This CDR3 region has 15 residues. CDR3 DNA: TGTGCCAGCAGCAAGCTGTCGGAGGACACCGGGGAGCTGTTTTTT. Encoded protein: CASSKLSEDTGELFF.

The chain recombines TRBV19 with TRBJ2-1, with 14 bases matching TRBD2. The germline gives CDR1 LNHDA, CDR2 SQIVND (reference sequence). CDR3 length equals 19 residues. V was pared by 7 bases and J by 4 bases, with 15 bases of the junction left unmatched. This CDR3 is CASTIQSGTSGGRYNEQFF. CDR3 DNA: TGTGCCAGTACGATTCAGTCCGGGACTAGCGGGGGCCGATACAATGAGCAGTTCTTC.

The CDR3 DNA reads TGTGCCAGCAGCGGGACTAGCGGGCGAACTTACAATGAGCAGTTCTTC. Encoded protein: CASSGTSGRTYNEQFF. The chain combines TRBV2 with TRBJ2-1; 12 nucleotides match TRBD2. The V segment lost 6 bases and the J segment 4 bases; nucleotides outside the gene matches: 7. Germline lookup yields CDR1 SNHLY and CDR2 FYNNEI. The CDR3 consists of 16 residues.

This clone has more than one count but fewer than ten. The chain joins TRBV27 to TRBJ1-5, with unresolved D. The germline V gene encodes CDR1 MNHEY and CDR2 SMNVEV (reference sequence). The V end was cut by 2 bases, the J end by 7 bases, with 9 bases between. The CDR3 totals 13 residues. CDR3 sequence: CASSLDLRQPQHF. In nucleotides, the CDR3 is TGTGCCAGCAGTTTAGATTTGAGGCAGCCCCAGCATTTT.